Each of the 20 T cell receptor beta chains below was sequenced from the same sample in a study of blood T cells in healthy people across ages. Primers used in a second PCR of about 6 to 11 cycles were a sample-barcoded 5' primer and a J-beta primer mix. MiXCR, run by TCRdb on the 5' RACE reads, gives a single entry per CDR3 protein. Of over a million distinct CDR3 sequences listed, less than 45% are singletons. Sample: blood. Every receptor here comes from a woman younger than 30 in good health.

The chain joins TRBV28 to TRBJ1-4, with 7 bases identical to TRBD1. V lost 6 bases, J lost 5 bases, and 6 bases stayed unmatched. CDR3 size: 14 residues. Looked up from germline, CDR1 is MDHEN and CDR2 is SYDVKM. DNA of the CDR3: TGTGCCAGCAGATCAGGGGGGGCGAATGAAAAACTGTTTTTT. Protein product: CASRSGGANEKLFF.

This chain joins TRBV10-3 and TRBJ2-4, with a tentative D call TRBD2 (6 bases). The end of the DNA fits TRBJ2-7 better, so the J call may be wrong. CDR3 length: 12 amino acids. CDR1 and CDR2 from the germline V gene are ENHRY and SYGVKD. CDR3 bases: TGTGCCATCGGGGACTTGGAGGGCGAGCAGTACTTC. Translation: CAIGDLEGEQYF.

The V gene is TRBV4-3, the J gene TRBJ1-5; D uncertain. Trimming left V 0 bases short and J 1 base short, with 4 bases between. The germline gives CDR1 LGHNA, CDR2 YSLEER. The CDR3 sequence is 14 residues long. The CDR3 DNA reads as TGCGCCAGCAGCCAAGAGGTCAGCAATCAGCCCCAGCATTTT. It specifies CASSQEVSNQPQHF.

The rearrangement uses TRBV11-2 and TRBJ1-2; tentative D call: TRBD1 (5 bases). The length of the CDR3 is 18 residues. Trimming pared 4 bases from V and 0 bases from J, leaving 21 bases between. Germline V gene lookup returns CDR1 SGHAT and CDR2 FQNNGV. CDR3 sequence: CASSSLSPGQASNYGYTF. The CDR3 bases are TGTGCCAGCAGCTCCCTTTCCCCGGGGCAGGCATCTAACTATGGCTACACCTTC.

The chain carries TRBV7-3 and TRBJ2-5, with 13 bases identical to TRBD2. Trimming took 5 bases from V and 5 from J; bases not matched to a gene: 8. Germline V CDR1 and CDR2: SGHTA, FQGTGA. The CDR3 extends over 16 amino acids. The CDR3 coding sequence is TGTGCCAGCAGCCCAGGGACTAGCGGGATTGGGGAGACCCAGTACTTC. Translated: CASSPGTSGIGETQYF.

The chain employs TRBV7-9 and TRBJ1-2; maybe TRBD1 (6 bases). Germline V lookup: CDR1 SEHNR, CDR2 FQNEAQ (reference sequence). Trimming left V 3 bases short and J 1 base short, with 15 bases between. The length of the CDR3 is 16 residues. Here the CDR3 reads CASSFLDRDRNYGYTF. The CDR3, as DNA: TGTGCCAGCAGCTTCCTGGACAGAGACCGTAACTATGGCTACACCTTC.

V and J are TRBV12-3 or TRBV12-4 and TRBJ2-1; possibly TRBD1 or TRBD2 for D (5 bases each). This CDR3 comprises 15 residues. V gave up 3 bases and J gave up 8 bases, with 17 bases separating them. The CDR3 spells CASSLWGSARDEQFF. In DNA form, the CDR3 reads TGTGCCAGCAGTTTGTGGGGGTCGGCGAGGGATGAGCAGTTCTTC.

This chain connects TRBV7-2 to TRBJ2-7; 8 bases agree with TRBD1. The germline V gene has CDR1 SGHTA and CDR2 FQGNSA. The trim removed 5 bases at V and 4 bases at J, leaving 4 bases unmatched. CDR3 size: 13 residues. CDR3 in amino acids: CASSADRVYEQYF. The CDR3 bases are TGTGCCAGCAGCGCGGACAGGGTTTACGAGCAGTACTTC.

The chain uses TRBV5-1 and TRBJ1-1; the match to TRBD1 covers 10 bases. Germline loops: CDR1 SGHRS, CDR2 YFSETQ. The length of the CDR3 is 15 residues. V trimming: 4 bases; J trimming: 5 bases; junction bases outside the gene matches: 8. The CDR3 reads CASSRWDRGETEAFF. In nucleotides, the CDR3 is TGCGCCAGCAGCCGATGGGACAGGGGTGAAACTGAAGCTTTCTTT.

V gene TRBV5-1 combines with J gene TRBJ2-1; 12 bases are a match to TRBD2. The CDR3 spans 14 residues. The trim removed 7 bases at V and 6 bases at J, leaving 5 bases unmatched. Germline assignment: CDR1 SGHRS and CDR2 YFSETQ. The chain's CDR3 is CASSLAGGTNEQFF. CDR3 coding DNA: TGCGCCAGCTCACTAGCGGGGGGCACCAATGAGCAGTTCTTC.

The V call is TRBV27, the J call TRBJ2-4, with no clear D. The J call could be wrong; TRBJ2-7 is a better fit for the DNA end. This CDR3 has 14 amino acids. CDR1 is MNHEY, CDR2 SMNVEV, per germline (reference sequence). CDR3 in DNA: TGTGCCAGCAGTTCGTACCCCGATAGCTACGAGCAGTACTTC. This gives the protein CASSSYPDSYEQYF.

This clonotype was counted once. One end of the junction fails to match germline, which may point to a read error. CDR3 nucleotide sequence: TGCGCCAGCAGCTTAGGACTAAAGGCCTACGAGCAGTACTTC. Its translation: CASSLGLKAYEQYF. The genes are TRBV7-2 and TRBJ2-7; tentatively, D is TRBD2 (6 bases). Germline CDR1 and CDR2: SGHTA and FQGNSA. The CDR3 runs to 14 residues. Combining the CDR3 with reference TRBV7-2 and TRBJ2-7 gives the whole variable domain GAGVSQSPSNKVTEKGKDVELRCDPISGHTALYWYRQSLGQGLEFLIYFQGNSAPDKSGLPSDRFSAERTGGSVSTLTIQRTQQEDSAVYLCASSLGLKAYEQYFGPGTRLTVT.

This clonotype was seen more than once but under ten times. V and J are TRBV28 and TRBJ1-6; 7 positions match TRBD1. V dropped 3 bases and J dropped 10; count of bases not matched to a gene: 6. CDR1 and CDR2 from the germline V gene are MDHEN and SYDVKM. This CDR3 contains 14 residues. The CDR3 region is CASSFRPGGSPLHF. The DNA for the CDR3 is TGTGCCAGCAGTTTTAGACCAGGGGGATCACCCCTCCACTTT.

The chain combines TRBV10-2 with TRBJ1-1, with a tentative D call TRBD1 (5 bases). The CDR3 totals 14 residues. Deletions cut 8 bases from V and 3 bases from J, with 16 bases between. Germline V gene sequence: CDR1 WSHSY, CDR2 SAAADI. Here the CDR3 DNA reads TGCGCCAGCGGGAGGTCGCAGGGTGACACTGAAGCTTTCTTT. It codes for CASGRSQGDTEAFF.

V gene TRBV7-9 combines with J gene TRBJ1-2; D ambiguous. Germline loops: CDR1 SEHNR, CDR2 FQNEAQ (reference sequence). This CDR3 comprises 15 residues. Trimming pared 5 bases from V and 1 base from J, leaving 14 bases between. The CDR3 spells CASSPSPTDNYGYTF. In DNA form, the CDR3 reads TGTGCCAGCAGCCCAAGCCCCACGGATAACTATGGCTACACCTTC.

This clonotype showed up just once. V gene TRBV7-2 combines with J gene TRBJ1-1; the D gene is possibly TRBD1 (6 bases). The length of the CDR3 is 12 residues. Looked up from germline, CDR1 is SGHTA and CDR2 is FQGNSA. V lost 11 bases and J lost 6, with 16 bases in between. CDR3: CACRDNRPEAFF. The CDR3 nucleotides are TGTGCCTGCCGGGACAACCGCCCTGAAGCTTTCTTT.

CDR3 nucleotides: TGTGCCAGCAGTTTCTCAGGGGGCAGCTATGGCTACACCTTC. Translated, it gives CASSFSGGSYGYTF. This rearrangement joins TRBV12-3 or TRBV12-4 to TRBJ1-2; 8 nucleotides line up with TRBD1. The CDR3 has 14 residues. The V and J ends lost 3 bases and 4 bases, in that order; junction bases with no gene match: 4.

For the CDR3, the DNA is TGTGCCAGCAGCCAACGGACTAGGCTGAGCTACAATGAGCAGTTCTTC. It yields the protein CASSQRTRLSYNEQFF. This chain uses TRBV9 with TRBJ2-1; 7 bases fit TRBD2. The CDR3 loop spans 16 amino acids. The germline V gene has CDR1 SGDLS and CDR2 YYNGEE. The trim removed 4 bases at V and 3 bases at J, leaving 10 bases unmatched.

The chain links TRBV27 to TRBJ2-7, with D hard to call. The DNA end is more similar to TRBJ2-5, so the J call may be wrong. The CDR3 is 14 residues long. Germline V gene lookup returns CDR1 MNHEY and CDR2 SMNVEV (reference sequence). CDR3 DNA: TGTGCCAGCAGTTTACTCAGGTCTGGGGAGACCCAGTACTTC. Translating it yields CASSLLRSGETQYF.

The chain carries TRBV4-3 and TRBJ2-7; TRBD2 aligns across 11 bases. Germline CDR1 and CDR2: LGHNA and YSLEER. With 1 base clipped from V and 3 bases from J, the junction kept 5 bases outside the gene matches. This CDR3 spans 16 amino acids. The CDR3 nucleotides read TGCGCCAGCAGCCAAGTCCTAGCGGGAGGCCGCTACGAGCAGTACTTC. Residues: CASSQVLAGGRYEQYF.